The sequence of this T cell receptor (beta chain) was determined in a study of T cell responses to AZD1222 COVID-19 vaccine. Study-level results: There were mostly white British donors and more females than males, and clonal diversity was possibly underestimated. Regions left unmutated in variants are reportedly the target of nearly half of spike-specific TCRs. Spike-specific TCR breadth and depth grew following two AZD1222 doses.

The germline CDR1 and CDR2 sequences are DFQATT and SNEGSKA (reference sequence). J gave up 1 base and V 3 bases, and 2 bases lay outside the gene matches. CDR3 length: 13 amino acids. The table came from immunoSEQ multiplex PCR; TCRdb's copy has only in-frame clones and leaves some out. The sample comprises some 150,000 clones, roughly 92% of which are singletons, and more than 5% rests with the top ten. With respect to this clone: Its antigen is unknown.

The TCR sequence derives from an adult in good health. Sequences were derived from peripheral blood, sampled on day 0 of AZD1222 vaccination. This chain uses TRBV20-1 with TRBJ1-1; 7 nucleotides align to TRBD1. For the CDR3, the DNA is TGCAGTGCTAGTGACAGGGCGAACACTGAAGCTTTCTTT. Its translation: CSASDRANTEAFF.